This T cell receptor (beta chain) was recorded in a study of shared clonotypes between healthy human individuals. Selected positively for CCR7 and CD45RO-negative, naive CD8 cells excluded terminally differentiated effector memory CD45RA+ cells. The germline gives CDR1 MNHEY, CDR2 SMNVEV (reference sequence). The CDR3 covers 16 residues. The V and J ends lost 5 bases and 4 bases respectively, with 18 bases between them. Only in-frame clones appear in the TCRdb table, and some are missing; sequencing was by immunoSEQ multiplex PCR. The sample includes 2 million or so clones, approximately 94% seen only once; the top ten take approximately 1.2%.

This clonotype was sampled from a man aged 18 to 30 in good health. The V call is TRBV27, the J call TRBJ2-1, with D perhaps matching TRBD1 (5 bases). Sequencing input: naive CD8+ T cells sorted from blood. The CDR3 DNA sequence: TGTGCCAGCAGTCCCCAGGGTCGGTGGTCATACAATGAGCAGTTCTTC. Amino acids: CASSPQGRWSYNEQFF.